Listed below are T cell receptor beta chains from one sample, sequenced in a study of blood T cell repertoires in COVID-19. Sequencing used immunoSEQ multiplex PCR; TCRdb keeps in-frame clones, though not all of them. The sample carries about 110,000 clones, over 65% recorded once. Sequencing was done on a sample of peripheral blood. Receptor source: a woman older than 75 with acute or convalescent COVID-19. Each CDR3 is given with its conserved first and last residue. D genes are given only for firm matches. Only some rows state a clone size, as once, few, many or a class for expanded clones.

clone size | J gene | V gene | D gene | CDR3 protein | CDR3 DNA
few | TRBJ1-2 | TRBV9 | TRBD1 | CASSGRTGAYYGYTF | TGTGCCAGCAGCGGCCGGACAGGGGCTTACTATGGCTACACCTTC
NA | TRBJ1-1 | TRBV27 | TRBD1 | CASSFHRGETEAFF | TGTGCCAGCAGCTTTCACAGGGGCGAAACTGAAGCTTTCTTT
NA | TRBJ2-6 | TRBV10-3 | NA | CAISEAGAGANVLTF | TGTGCCATCAGTGAGGCGGGGGCCGGGGCCAACGTCCTGACTTTC
NA | TRBJ1-1 | TRBV5-1 | TRBD1 | CASSPETGSGTEAFF | TGCGCCAGCAGCCCCGAGACAGGGAGTGGTACTGAAGCTTTCTTT
NA | TRBJ2-6 | TRBV5-1 | TRBD1 | CASSLVAGGSPGANVLTF | TGCGCCAGCAGCTTGGTTGCAGGGGGCTCCCCTGGGGCCAACGTCCTGACTTTC
NA | TRBJ2-1 | TRBV11-3 | TRBD1 | CASSAQQGKFYNEQFF | TGTGCCAGCAGCGCCCAACAGGGGAAGTTCTACAATGAGCAGTTCTTC
NA | TRBJ2-2 | TRBV6-5 | NA | CASRRQRNTGELFF | TGTGCCAGCAGAAGACAGCGAAACACCGGGGAGCTGTTTTTT
NA | TRBJ2-5 | TRBV5-1 | TRBD1 | CASSLRQGVMETQYF | TGCGCCAGCAGTTTAAGACAGGGGGTGATGGAGACCCAGTACTTC
NA | TRBJ2-3 | TRBV10-3 | TRBD2 | CAISEGLAYTDTQYF | TGTGCCATCAGTGAGGGACTAGCGTACACAGATACGCAGTATTTT
few | TRBJ1-5 | TRBV30 | TRBD1 | CAWSLGAGGRQDKPQHF | TGTGCCTGGAGCCTCGGGGCAGGGGGAAGGCAGGACAAGCCCCAGCATTTT
NA | TRBJ2-7 | TRBV6-5 | TRBD2 | CASRPRGEADEQYF | TGTGCCAGCAGGCCTCGGGGGGAAGCCGACGAGCAGTACTTC
NA | TRBJ2-2 | TRBV6-5 | TRBD1 | CASRKTGAEAGELFF | TGTGCCAGCAGAAAGACAGGGGCGGAAGCCGGGGAGCTGTTTTTT
NA | TRBJ2-3 | TRBV18 | NA | CASSSTRSTDTQYF | TGTGCCAGCTCATCAACTCGGAGCACAGATACGCAGTATTTT
NA | TRBJ2-3 | TRBV5-1 | TRBD2 | CASSRQRGMTDTQYF | TGCGCCAGCAGCCGGCAGCGGGGAATGACAGATACGCAGTATTTT
NA | TRBJ2-2 | TRBV5-1 | TRBD1 | CASSYRSTGGWDTGELFF | TGCGCCAGCAGCTACCGATCTACAGGGGGCTGGGACACCGGGGAGCTGTTTTTT
few | TRBJ2-7 | TRBV29-1 | NA | CSVGFGGAYEQYF | TGCAGCGTTGGATTTGGGGGCGCCTACGAGCAGTACTTC
few | TRBJ1-4 | TRBV5-4 | TRBD1 | CASSLQGTGGNEKLFF | TGTGCCAGCAGCTTGCAAGGGACAGGGGGAAATGAAAAACTGTTTTTT
NA | TRBJ2-3 | TRBV6-5 | NA | CASTRGRGEDTQYF | TGTGCCAGCACCCGGGGGAGAGGGGAAGATACGCAGTATTTT
once | TRBJ2-7 | TRBV19 | TRBD1 | CASSMGQGPLGEQYF | TGTGCCAGTAGTATGGGACAGGGACCTTTGGGCGAGCAGTACTTC
NA | TRBJ1-6 | TRBV9 | NA | CASSVGGTYNSPLHF | TGTGCCAGCAGCGTAGGCGGAACCTATAATTCACCCCTCCACTTT
NA | TRBJ1-6 | TRBV28 | NA | CASSLISTPGYNSPLHF | TGTGCCAGCAGTTTAATTAGCACCCCGGGCTATAATTCACCCCTCCACTTT
NA | TRBJ2-7 | TRBV5-4 | TRBD2 | CASSLTLADSYEQYF | TGTGCCAGCAGCTTGACACTAGCGGATTCCTACGAGCAGTACTTC
NA | TRBJ2-3 | TRBV7-2 | NA | CASSFGRNTQYF | TGTGCCAGCAGCTTTGGTAGAAATACGCAGTATTTT
NA | TRBJ2-5 | TRBV6-2/TRBV6-3 | NA | CASSEIPFFGGPVETQYF | TGTGCCAGCAGCGAAATACCCTTTTTTGGCGGGCCGGTCGAGACCCAGTACTTC
NA | TRBJ2-3 | TRBV4-1 | TRBD1 | CASSQEQGQGTDTQYF | TGCGCCAGCAGCCAAGAACAAGGACAGGGAACAGATACGCAGTATTTT
few | TRBJ1-2 | TRBV29-1 | NA | CSVVRESNYGYTF | TGCAGCGTTGTTCGGGAATCTAACTATGGCTACACCTTC
NA | TRBJ2-3 | TRBV3-1/TRBV3-2 | TRBD2 | CASSQTSGGFTDTQYF | TGTGCCAGCAGCCAAACTAGCGGGGGGTTCACAGATACGCAGTATTTT
NA | TRBJ2-3 | TRBV10-3 | TRBD1 | CAITPGQGGTDTQYF | TGTGCCATCACTCCCGGACAGGGTGGGACAGATACGCAGTATTTT
NA | TRBJ1-2 | TRBV30 | NA | CAWSKTGLGGYTF | TGTGCCTGGAGCAAAACAGGGTTGGGTGGCTACACCTTC
few | TRBJ2-7 | TRBV5-1 | TRBD1 | CASSLGQGEQYF | TGCGCCAGCAGCTTGGGACAGGGCGAGCAGTACTTC
NA | TRBJ2-2 | TRBV7-3 | TRBD2 | CASSPKRGGNLATGELFF | TGTGCCAGCAGCCCTAAGCGGGGGGGCAATCTTGCGACCGGGGAGCTGTTTTTT
NA | TRBJ2-7 | TRBV5-1 | TRBD2 | CASSSFQAGGGYEQYF | TGCGCCAGCAGCTCCTTTCAAGCGGGAGGGGGCTACGAGCAGTACTTC
NA | TRBJ2-5 | TRBV6-6 | NA | CASSYVGAQETQYF | TGTGCCAGCAGTTACGTGGGGGCCCAAGAGACCCAGTACTTC
NA | TRBJ1-1 | TRBV7-7 | NA | CASSLTLNTEAFF | TGTGCTAGCAGCCTGACTCTTAACACTGAAGCTTTCTTT